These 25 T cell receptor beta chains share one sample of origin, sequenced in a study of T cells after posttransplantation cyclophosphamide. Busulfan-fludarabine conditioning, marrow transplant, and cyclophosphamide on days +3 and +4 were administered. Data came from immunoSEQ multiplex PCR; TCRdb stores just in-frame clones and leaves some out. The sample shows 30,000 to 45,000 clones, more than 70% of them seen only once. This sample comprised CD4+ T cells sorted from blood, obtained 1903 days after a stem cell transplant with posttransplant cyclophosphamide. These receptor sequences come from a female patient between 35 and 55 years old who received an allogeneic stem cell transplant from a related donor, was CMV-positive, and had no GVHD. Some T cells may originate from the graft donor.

CDR3 nucleotides: TGTGCCAGCAGCTTAGGGCCAGTGAGCAATCAGCCCCAGCATTTT. This encodes CASSLGPVSNQPQHF. The chain joins TRBV7-9 to TRBJ1-5; D is ambiguous. The CDR3 runs 15 residues. Trimming pared 1 base from V and 1 base from J, leaving 8 bases between. The germline CDR1 and CDR2 sequences are SEHNR and FQNEAQ (reference sequence).

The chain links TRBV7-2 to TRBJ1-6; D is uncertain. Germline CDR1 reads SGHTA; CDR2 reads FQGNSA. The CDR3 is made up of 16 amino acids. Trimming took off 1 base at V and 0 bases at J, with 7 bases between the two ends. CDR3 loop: CASSLVASSYNSPLHF. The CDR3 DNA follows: TGTGCCAGCAGCTTAGTTGCGAGCTCCTATAATTCACCCCTCCACTTT.

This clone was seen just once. The CDR3 loop is CASSTWDRARYEQYF. The CDR3 DNA reads as TGTGCCAGCAGCACCTGGGACAGGGCGAGGTACGAGCAGTACTTC. This chain joins TRBV5-4 and TRBJ2-7, with TRBD1 identical over 9 bases. V dropped 4 bases and J dropped 4; count of bases not matched to a gene: 9. Per germline, CDR1 SGHNT and CDR2 YYREEE (reference sequence). There are 15 residues in the CDR3.

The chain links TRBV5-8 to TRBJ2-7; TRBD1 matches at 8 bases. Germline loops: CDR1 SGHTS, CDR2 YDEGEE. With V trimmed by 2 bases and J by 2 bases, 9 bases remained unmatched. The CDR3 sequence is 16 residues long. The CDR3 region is CASSLKGRGPAYEQYF. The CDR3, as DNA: TGTGCCAGCAGCTTAAAAGGCAGGGGGCCTGCCTACGAGCAGTACTTC.

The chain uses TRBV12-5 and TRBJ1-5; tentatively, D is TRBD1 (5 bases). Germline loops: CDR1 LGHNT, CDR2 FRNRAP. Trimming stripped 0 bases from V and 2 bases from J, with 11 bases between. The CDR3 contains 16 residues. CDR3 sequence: CASGLVQGEGNQPQHF. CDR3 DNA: TGTGCTAGTGGTTTGGTTCAGGGCGAGGGCAATCAGCCCCAGCATTTT.

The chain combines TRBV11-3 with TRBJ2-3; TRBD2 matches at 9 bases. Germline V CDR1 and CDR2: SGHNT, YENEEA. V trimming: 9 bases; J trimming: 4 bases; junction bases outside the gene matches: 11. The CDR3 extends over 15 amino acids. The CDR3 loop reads CASSNLAGGPDTQYF. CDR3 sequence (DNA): TGTGCCAGTTCCAATTTGGCGGGGGGGCCAGATACGCAGTATTTT.

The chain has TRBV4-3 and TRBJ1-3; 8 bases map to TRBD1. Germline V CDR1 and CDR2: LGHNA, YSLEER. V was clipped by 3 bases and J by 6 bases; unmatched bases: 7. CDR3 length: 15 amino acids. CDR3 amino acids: CASSHATGGANTIYF. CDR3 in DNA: TGCGCCAGCAGCCATGCTACAGGGGGGGCAAACACCATATATTTT.

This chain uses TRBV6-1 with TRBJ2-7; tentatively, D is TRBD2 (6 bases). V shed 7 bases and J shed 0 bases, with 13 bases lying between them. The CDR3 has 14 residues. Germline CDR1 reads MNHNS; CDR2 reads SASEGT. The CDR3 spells CASNGGDNSYEQYF. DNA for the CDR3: TGTGCCAGCAATGGAGGGGATAACTCCTACGAGCAGTACTTC.

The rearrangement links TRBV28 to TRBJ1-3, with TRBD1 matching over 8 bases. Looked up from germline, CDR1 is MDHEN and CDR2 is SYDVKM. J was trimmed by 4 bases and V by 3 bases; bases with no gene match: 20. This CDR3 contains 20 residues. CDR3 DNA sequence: TGTGCCAGCAGTTTGGGGACAGGATCGTGGAAGATGGCGTCGGGAAACACCATATATTTT. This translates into CASSLGTGSWKMASGNTIYF.

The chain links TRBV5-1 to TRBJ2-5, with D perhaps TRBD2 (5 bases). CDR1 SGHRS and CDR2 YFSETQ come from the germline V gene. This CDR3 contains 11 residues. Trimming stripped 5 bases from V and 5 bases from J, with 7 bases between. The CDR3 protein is CASRGGETQYF. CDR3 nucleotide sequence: TGCGCCAGCAGGGGCGGGGAGACCCAGTACTTC. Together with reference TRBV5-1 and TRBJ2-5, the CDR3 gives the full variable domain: KAGVTQTPRYLIKTRGQQVTLSCSPISGHRSVSWYQQTPGQGLQFLFEYFSETQRNKGNFPGRFSGRQFSNSRSEMNVSTLELGDSALYLCASRGGETQYFGPGTRLLVL.

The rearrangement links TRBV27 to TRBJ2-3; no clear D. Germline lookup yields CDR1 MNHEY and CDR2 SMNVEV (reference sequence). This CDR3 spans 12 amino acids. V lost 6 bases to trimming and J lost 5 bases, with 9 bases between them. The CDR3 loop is CASRSAGDTQYF. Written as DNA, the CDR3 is TGTGCCAGCAGATCCGCAGGAGATACGCAGTATTTT.

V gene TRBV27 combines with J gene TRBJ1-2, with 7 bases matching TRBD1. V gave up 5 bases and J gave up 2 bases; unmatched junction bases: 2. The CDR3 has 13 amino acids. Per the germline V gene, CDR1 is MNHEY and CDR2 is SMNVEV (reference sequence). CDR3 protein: CASSTQGNYGYTF. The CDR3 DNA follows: TGTGCCAGCAGTACACAGGGGAACTATGGCTACACCTTC.

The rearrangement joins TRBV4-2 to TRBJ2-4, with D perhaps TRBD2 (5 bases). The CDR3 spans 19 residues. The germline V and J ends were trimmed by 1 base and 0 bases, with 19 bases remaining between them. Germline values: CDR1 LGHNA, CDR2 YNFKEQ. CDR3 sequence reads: CASSQVPHGGSVAKNIQYF. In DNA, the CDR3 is TGTGCCAGCAGCCAAGTTCCACACGGAGGTTCCGTAGCCAAAAACATTCAGTACTTC.

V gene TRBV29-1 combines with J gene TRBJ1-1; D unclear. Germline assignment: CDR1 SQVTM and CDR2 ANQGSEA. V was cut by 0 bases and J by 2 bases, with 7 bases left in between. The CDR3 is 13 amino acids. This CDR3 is CSVEDSVNTEAFF. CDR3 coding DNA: TGCAGCGTTGAAGATTCGGTAAACACTGAAGCTTTCTTT. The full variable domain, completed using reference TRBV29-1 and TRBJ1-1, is SAVISQKPSRDICQRGTSLTIQCQVDSQVTMMFWYRQQPGQSLTLIATANQGSEATYESGFVIDKFPISRPNLTFSTLTVSNMSPEDSSIYLCSVEDSVNTEAFFGQGTRLTVV.

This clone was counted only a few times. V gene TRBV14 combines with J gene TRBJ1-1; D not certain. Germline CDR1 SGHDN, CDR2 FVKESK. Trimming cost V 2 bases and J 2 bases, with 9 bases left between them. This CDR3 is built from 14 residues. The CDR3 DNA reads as TGTGCCAGCAGCCAAACTCGGTTCAACACTGAAGCTTTCTTT. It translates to CASSQTRFNTEAFF. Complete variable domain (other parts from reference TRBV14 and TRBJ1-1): EAGVTQFPSHSVIEKGQTVTLRCDPISGHDNLYWYRRVMGKEIKFLLHFVKESKQDESGMPNNRFLAERTGGTYSTLKVQPAELEDSGVYFCASSQTRFNTEAFFGQGTRLTVV.

The CDR3 DNA reads TGTGCCAGCAGCTTAGGTCGGGACTCCTACAATGAGCAGTTCTTC. Translated, it gives CASSLGRDSYNEQFF. The rearrangement joins TRBV7-9 to TRBJ2-1; tentative D call: TRBD2 (5 bases). CDR1 and CDR2 (germline): SEHNR, FQNEAQ (reference sequence). V lost 1 base, J lost 0 bases, and 7 bases lay in between. The CDR3 consists of 15 residues.

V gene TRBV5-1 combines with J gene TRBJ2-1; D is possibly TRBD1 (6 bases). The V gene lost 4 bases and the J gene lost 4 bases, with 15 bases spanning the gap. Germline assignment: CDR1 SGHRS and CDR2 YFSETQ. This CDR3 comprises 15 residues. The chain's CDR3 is CASSPFQGPYNEQFF. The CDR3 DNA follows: TGCGCCAGCAGCCCTTTTCAGGGGCCATACAATGAGCAGTTCTTC. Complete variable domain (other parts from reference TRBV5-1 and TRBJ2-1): KAGVTQTPRYLIKTRGQQVTLSCSPISGHRSVSWYQQTPGQGLQFLFEYFSETQRNKGNFPGRFSGRQFSNSRSEMNVSTLELGDSALYLCASSPFQGPYNEQFFGPGTRLTVL.

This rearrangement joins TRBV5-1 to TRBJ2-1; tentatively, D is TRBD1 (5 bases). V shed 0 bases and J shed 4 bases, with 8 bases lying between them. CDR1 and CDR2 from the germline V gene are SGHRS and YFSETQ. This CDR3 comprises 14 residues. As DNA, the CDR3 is TGCGCCAGCAGCTTGGACCAGGGATACAATGAGCAGTTCTTC. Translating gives CASSLDQGYNEQFF. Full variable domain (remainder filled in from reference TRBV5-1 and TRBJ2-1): KAGVTQTPRYLIKTRGQQVTLSCSPISGHRSVSWYQQTPGQGLQFLFEYFSETQRNKGNFPGRFSGRQFSNSRSEMNVSTLELGDSALYLCASSLDQGYNEQFFGPGTRLTVL.

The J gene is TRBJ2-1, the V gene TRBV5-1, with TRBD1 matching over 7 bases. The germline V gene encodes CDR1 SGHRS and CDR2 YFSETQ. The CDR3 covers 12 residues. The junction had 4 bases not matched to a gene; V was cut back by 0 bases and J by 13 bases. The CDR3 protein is CASSLDGDRQFF. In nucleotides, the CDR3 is TGCGCCAGCAGCTTGGACGGGGACAGACAGTTCTTC.

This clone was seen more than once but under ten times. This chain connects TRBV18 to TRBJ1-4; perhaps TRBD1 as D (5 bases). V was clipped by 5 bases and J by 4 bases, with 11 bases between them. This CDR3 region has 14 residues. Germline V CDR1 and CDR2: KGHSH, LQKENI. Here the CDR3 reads CASSTGGNNEKLFF. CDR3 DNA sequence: TGTGCCAGCTCAACAGGAGGGAATAATGAAAAACTGTTTTTT.

The CDR3 here is CASSSTSGRTDEQYF. DNA for the CDR3: TGTGCCAGCAGCTCGACTAGCGGGAGAACCGACGAGCAGTACTTC. The V call is TRBV5-6, the J call TRBJ2-7; 12 positions agree with TRBD2. V was clipped by 3 bases and J by 5 bases; unmatched bases: 6. This CDR3 is 15 amino acids long. In germline, CDR1 is SGHDT, CDR2 YYEEEE.

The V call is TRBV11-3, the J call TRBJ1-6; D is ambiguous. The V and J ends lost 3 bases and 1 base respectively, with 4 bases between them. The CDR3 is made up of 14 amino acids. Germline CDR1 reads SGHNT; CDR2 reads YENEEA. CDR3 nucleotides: TGTGCCAGCAGCTTGCGGTCCTATAATTCACCCCTCCACTTT. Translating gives CASSLRSYNSPLHF.

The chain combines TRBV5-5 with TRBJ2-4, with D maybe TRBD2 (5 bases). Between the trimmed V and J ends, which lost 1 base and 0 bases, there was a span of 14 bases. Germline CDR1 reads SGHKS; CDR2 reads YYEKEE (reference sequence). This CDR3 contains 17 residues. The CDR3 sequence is CASSLTSSGLAKNIQYF. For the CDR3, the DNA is TGTGCCAGCAGCTTGACTTCCAGCGGCCTAGCCAAAAACATTCAGTACTTC.

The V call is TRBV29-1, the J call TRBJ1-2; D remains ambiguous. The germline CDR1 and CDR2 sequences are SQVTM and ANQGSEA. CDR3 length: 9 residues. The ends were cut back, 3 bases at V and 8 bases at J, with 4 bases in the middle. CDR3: CSVDPGYTF. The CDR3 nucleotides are TGCAGCGTTGATCCGGGCTACACCTTC.

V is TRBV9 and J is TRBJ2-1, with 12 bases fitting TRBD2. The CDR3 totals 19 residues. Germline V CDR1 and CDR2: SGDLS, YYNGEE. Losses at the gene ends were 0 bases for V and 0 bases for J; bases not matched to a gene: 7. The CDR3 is CASSVGILAGGLSYNEQFF. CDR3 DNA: TGTGCCAGCAGCGTAGGGATACTAGCGGGGGGCCTCTCCTACAATGAGCAGTTCTTC.